This T cell receptor beta chain was captured in a study of beta chain features in type 1 diabetes. Study results and limitations: A pattern of fewer insertions and more deletions at VDJ junctions was seen in type 1 diabetes patients. Whether TCRB rearrangement is influenced by HLA type went unresolved here. Moderate but significant shortening of TCRB CDR3s was recorded in all four CD4+ subsets from Type 1 diabetes patients.

In its sample, this clone was seen a few times. No antigen is known for it. Every isolated RNA sample was fully reverse transcribed, so sequencing captured expressed TCRB transcripts. Repertoires were generated with immunoSEQ multiplex PCR, while TCRdb's copy carries only in-frame clones and drops some. The table includes a few hundred thousand clones, roughly an eighth detected once. CDR1 is LNHDA, CDR2 SQIVND, per germline (reference sequence). The length of the CDR3 is 15 residues. Trimming took 4 bases from V and 6 from J; bases not matched to a gene: 8. This sequence was found in a woman in her late teens or twenties with type 1 diabetes. V and J are TRBV19 and TRBJ2-1; TRBD2 agrees at 8 bases. The sample comprised naive CD4+ T cells from blood. CDR3 nucleotides: TGTGCCAGTAGTACCCCCGGGAGGGACCTCAATGAGCAGTTCTTC. Translated, it gives CASSTPGRDLNEQFF.